This T cell receptor (beta chain) was observed in a study of blood T cells in healthy people across ages. A single count supports this clonotype. Its cognate antigen is unknown. A sample-barcoded 5' primer and a J-beta primer mix were used in a second PCR of roughly 7 to 12 cycles. Each CDR3 protein is one row after TCRdb ran MiXCR on the 5' RACE reads. The sample holds approximately 780,000 distinct CDR3 sequences, about a quarter seen once. In germline, CDR1 is ENHRY, CDR2 SYGVKD. V shed 8 bases and J shed 8 bases, with 13 bases lying between them. The CDR3 has 12 residues. Study observations and caveats: Investigators viewed diversity estimates from one million T cells as underestimates, the study reported.

The data also belong to a second study, concerning T cells of mothers and their children.

The chain joins TRBV10-3 to TRBJ2-1; D remains ambiguous. The TCR comes from a boy aged 5-17 years in good health. Input material: blood. The CDR3 spells CAIGALEDEQFF. Written as DNA, the CDR3 is TGTGCCATCGGTGCTCTAGAGGATGAGCAGTTCTTC.